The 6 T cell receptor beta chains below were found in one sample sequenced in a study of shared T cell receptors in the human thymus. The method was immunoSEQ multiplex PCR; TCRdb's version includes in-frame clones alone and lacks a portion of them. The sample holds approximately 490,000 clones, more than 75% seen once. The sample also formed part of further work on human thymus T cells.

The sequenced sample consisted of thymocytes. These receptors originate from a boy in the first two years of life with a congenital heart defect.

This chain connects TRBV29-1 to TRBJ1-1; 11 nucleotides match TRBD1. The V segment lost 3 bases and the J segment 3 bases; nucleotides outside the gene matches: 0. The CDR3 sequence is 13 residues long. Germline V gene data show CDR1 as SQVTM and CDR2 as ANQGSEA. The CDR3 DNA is TGCAGCGTTGAGGGACAGGGGGACACTGAAGCTTTCTTT. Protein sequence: CSVEGQGDTEAFF.

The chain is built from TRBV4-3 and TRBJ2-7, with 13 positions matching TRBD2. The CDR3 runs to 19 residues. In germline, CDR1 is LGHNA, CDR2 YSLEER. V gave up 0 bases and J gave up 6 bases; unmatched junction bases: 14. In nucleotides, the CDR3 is TGCGCCAGCAGCCAAGAAGGACTAGCGGGAGCCTCCGCTCCTGGCGAGCAGTACTTC. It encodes CASSQEGLAGASAPGEQYF.

CDR3 amino acids: CASSFRAGGVKETQYF. In DNA, the CDR3 is TGTGCCAGCAGTTTTAGGGCAGGGGGCGTGAAAGAGACCCAGTACTTC. The genes are TRBV28 and TRBJ2-5, with 8 bases fitting TRBD1. CDR3 length: 16 amino acids. The V gene's germline CDR1 is MDHEN and CDR2 SYDVKM. V dropped 3 bases and J dropped 3; count of bases not matched to a gene: 9.

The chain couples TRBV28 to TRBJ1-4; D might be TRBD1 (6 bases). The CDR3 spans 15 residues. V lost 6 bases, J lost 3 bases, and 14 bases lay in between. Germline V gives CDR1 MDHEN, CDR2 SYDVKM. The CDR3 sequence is CASRAREGANEKLFF. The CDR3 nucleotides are TGTGCCAGCAGGGCTAGGGAGGGGGCTAATGAAAAACTGTTTTTT.

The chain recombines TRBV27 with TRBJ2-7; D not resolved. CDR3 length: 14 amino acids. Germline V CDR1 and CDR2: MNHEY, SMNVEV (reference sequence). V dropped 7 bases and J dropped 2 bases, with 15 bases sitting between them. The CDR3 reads CASKQTKRTYEQYF. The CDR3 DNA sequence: TGTGCCAGCAAACAGACGAAACGGACCTACGAGCAGTACTTC.

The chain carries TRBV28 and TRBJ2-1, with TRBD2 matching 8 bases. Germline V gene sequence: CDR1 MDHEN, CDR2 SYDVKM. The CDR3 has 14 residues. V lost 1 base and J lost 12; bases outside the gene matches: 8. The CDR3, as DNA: TGTGCCAGCAGTTTATTAGAACTAGCGGCAGTGCAGTTCTTC. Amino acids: CASSLLELAAVQFF.